One and the same sample provided the 2 T cell receptor beta chains below, sequenced in a study of cytomegalovirus exposure and HLA in healthy donors. 60 Vbeta and 13 Jbeta primers were used in PCR. Profiled with immunoSEQ multiplex PCR; TCRdb holds only in-frame clones, not every one. Altogether roughly 140,000 clones are present, approximately 79% being singletons, with the ten largest covering around 1.3%. Sequencing input: PBMCs. The receptors originated from a female donor in good health and CMV-seronegative.

The chain has TRBV5-4 and TRBJ1-5; TRBD1 aligns across 8 bases. Trimming cost V 4 bases and J 9 bases; bases outside gene matches: 6. There are 13 residues in the CDR3. CDR1 is SGHNT, CDR2 YYREEE, per germline (reference sequence). The CDR3 DNA reads TGTGCCAGCAGCCAGGGACAGGTCGGGCCCCAGCATTTT. Amino acids: CASSQGQVGPQHF.

The chain has TRBV29-1 and TRBJ2-7, with TRBD2 matching 8 bases. The V gene's germline CDR1 is SQVTM and CDR2 ANQGSEA. The CDR3 is 13 residues long. Trimming cost V 1 base and J 4 bases; bases outside gene matches: 3. The CDR3 loop is CSVEGSGKYEQYF. The DNA for the CDR3 is TGCAGCGTTGAAGGTAGCGGGAAGTACGAGCAGTACTTC.